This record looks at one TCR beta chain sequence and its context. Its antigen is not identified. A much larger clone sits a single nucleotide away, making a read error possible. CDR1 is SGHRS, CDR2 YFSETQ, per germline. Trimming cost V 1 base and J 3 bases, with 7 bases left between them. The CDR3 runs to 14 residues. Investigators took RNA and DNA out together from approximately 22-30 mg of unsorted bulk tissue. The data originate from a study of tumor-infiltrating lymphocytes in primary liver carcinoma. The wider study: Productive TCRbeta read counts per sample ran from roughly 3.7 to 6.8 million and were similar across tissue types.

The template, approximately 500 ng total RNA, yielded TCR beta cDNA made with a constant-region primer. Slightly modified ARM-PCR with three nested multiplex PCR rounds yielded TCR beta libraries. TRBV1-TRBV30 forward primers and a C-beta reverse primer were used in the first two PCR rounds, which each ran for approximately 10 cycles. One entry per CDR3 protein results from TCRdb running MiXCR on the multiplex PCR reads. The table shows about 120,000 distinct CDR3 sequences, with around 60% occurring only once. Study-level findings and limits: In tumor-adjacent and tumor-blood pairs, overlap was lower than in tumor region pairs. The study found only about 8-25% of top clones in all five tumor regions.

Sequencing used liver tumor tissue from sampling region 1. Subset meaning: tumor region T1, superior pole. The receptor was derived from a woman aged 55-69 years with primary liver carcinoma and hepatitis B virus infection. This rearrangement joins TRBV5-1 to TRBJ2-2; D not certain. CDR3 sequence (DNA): TGCGCCAGCAGCTTGCGCATCGACACCGGGGAGCTGTTTTTT. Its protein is CASSLRIDTGELFF.